These T cell receptor beta chains were read from a single sample in a study of T-cell memory formation after mild COVID-19. TCRdb used MiXCR to reprocess the 5' RACE reads, holding one entry per CDR3 protein. The table lists about 340,000 distinct CDR3 sequences, 13% to 15% of them singletons. The sample consisted of PBMCs or a T cell subset sorted from them (not recorded which). Source of these receptors: a man younger than 30 who had mild COVID-19 (a few samples of this study predate the infection). Cell type and time point are not known. Both conserved end residues are part of each CDR3. D genes are given only for firm matches. Where a row states a size, it is once, few, many or the class of an expanded clone; other rows omit it.

>NA|TRBV7-9|TRBD1|TRBJ1-1
CASSLHGQVGSTEAFF
TGTGCCAGCAGCCTACATGGACAGGTAGGAAGCACTGAAGCTTTCTTT
>few|TRBV5-1|NA|TRBJ1-3
CASSGGASSGNTIYF
TGCGCCAGCAGCGGGGGGGCAAGCTCTGGAAACACCATATATTTT
>many|TRBV6-5|NA|TRBJ1-2
CASSTGYGYTF
TGTGCCAGCAGTACAGGGTATGGCTACACCTTC
>few|TRBV19|TRBD1|TRBJ2-1
CASRTPTGREQFF
TGTGCCAGTAGGACCCCGACAGGGCGAGAGCAGTTCTTC
>few|TRBV20-1|NA|TRBJ2-1
CSARLGGGAAQFF
TGCAGTGCTAGGTTAGGTGGGGGGGCCGCGCAGTTCTTC
>few|TRBV7-9|TRBD2|TRBJ2-7
CASSLVPAGNDEQYF
TGTGCCAGCAGCTTAGTTCCAGCGGGGAACGACGAGCAGTACTTC
>NA|TRBV18|NA|TRBJ1-5
CASSPSAIWSGNQPQHF
TGTGCCAGCTCACCGTCGGCGATCTGGAGTGGCAATCAGCCCCAGCATTTT
>few|TRBV10-3|NA|TRBJ2-1
CAISESGAKLGDEQFF
TGTGCCATCAGTGAGTCAGGGGCCAAATTAGGCGATGAGCAGTTCTTC
>NA|TRBV12-3/TRBV12-4|NA|TRBJ2-7
CASSRVDGAYEQYF
TGTGCCAGCAGCCGGGTGGACGGGGCCTACGAGCAGTACTTC
>few|TRBV12-3/TRBV12-4|TRBD2|TRBJ2-3
CASSFEVAGGRDTQYF
TGTGCCAGCAGTTTTGAGGTAGCGGGGGGGCGAGATACGCAGTATTTT
>NA|TRBV7-9|TRBD1|TRBJ1-3
CASWTGTGNTIYF
TGTGCCAGCTGGACAGGGACTGGAAACACCATATATTTT
>few|TRBV20-1|NA|TRBJ2-3
CSAIRDPRLNTQYF
TGCAGTGCTATCCGGGACCCTAGGCTCAATACGCAGTATTTT
>NA|TRBV7-2|NA|TRBJ2-5
CASSFGPGETQYF
TGTGCCAGCAGCTTCGGCCCGGGGGAGACCCAGTACTTC
>NA|TRBV29-1|TRBD1|TRBJ2-1
CSVNRDRGYNEQFF
TGCAGCGTTAACCGGGACAGGGGTTACAATGAGCAGTTCTTC
>many|TRBV5-1|NA|TRBJ1-5
CASSLYGGQQPQHF
TGCGCCAGCAGCTTGTACGGTGGTCAGCAGCCCCAGCATTTT
>few|TRBV7-8|TRBD1|TRBJ2-4
CASSSDRVAKNIQYF
TGTGCCAGCAGCTCCGACAGGGTAGCCAAAAACATTCAGTACTTC
>few|TRBV12-3/TRBV12-4|NA|TRBJ1-2
CASSFGYIPGGYTF
TGTGCCAGCAGTTTTGGTTACATACCGGGGGGCTACACCTTC
>NA|TRBV6-2/TRBV6-3|NA|TRBJ1-2
CASSYMDSYGYTF
TGTGCCAGCAGTTACATGGACAGCTATGGCTACACCTTC
>few|TRBV29-1|NA|TRBJ1-1
CSALGQNTEAFF
TGCAGCGCCCTCGGTCAGAACACTGAAGCTTTCTTT
>NA|TRBV20-1|TRBD2|TRBJ2-1
CSASPRGTRGNEQFF
TGCAGTGCTAGCCCGAGGGGGACTAGAGGCAATGAGCAGTTCTTC
>NA|TRBV5-1|NA|TRBJ2-3
CASSIAATTDTQYF
TGCGCCAGCAGCATAGCGGCCACCACAGATACGCAGTATTTT
>few|TRBV5-4|NA|TRBJ2-5
CASRDGRRNAGETQYF
TGTGCCAGCAGAGACGGACGGAGGAACGCAGGAGAGACCCAGTACTTC
>NA|TRBV6-1|NA|TRBJ1-1
CASIPRGDTEAFF
TGTGCCAGCATCCCCCGAGGGGACACTGAAGCTTTCTTT
>few|TRBV4-3|NA|TRBJ2-2
CASSQDYRQATGELFF
TGCGCCAGCAGCCAAGATTACCGCCAGGCGACCGGGGAGCTGTTTTTT
>many|TRBV4-3|NA|TRBJ2-5
CASSQGGGLGETQYF
TGCGCCAGCAGCCAAGGAGGCGGGCTCGGCGAGACCCAGTACTTC
>NA|TRBV20-1|NA|TRBJ1-1
CSARTQGGTEAFF
TGCAGTGCTAGGACACAGGGCGGCACTGAAGCTTTCTTT
>few|TRBV29-1|NA|TRBJ1-1
CSVKRRNTEAFF
TGCAGCGTTAAGAGACGGAACACTGAAGCTTTCTTT
>few|TRBV7-2|NA|TRBJ1-5
CASSQRWTGSNQPQHF
TGTGCCAGCAGCCAAAGATGGACGGGTAGCAATCAGCCCCAGCATTTT
>few|TRBV6-2/TRBV6-3|NA|TRBJ2-3
CASSSRGIERGTDTQYF
TGTGCCAGCAGTTCGAGAGGTATTGAGAGGGGCACAGATACGCAGTATTTT
>NA|TRBV25-1|NA|TRBJ1-6
CASSLWGDSPLHF
TGTGCCAGCAGTTTATGGGGTGATTCACCCCTCCACTTT
>many|TRBV28|TRBD1|TRBJ1-6
CASSPYDRGYSYNSPLHF
TGTGCCAGCAGCCCCTACGACAGGGGCTACTCCTATAATTCACCCCTCCACTTT
>many|TRBV5-6|NA|TRBJ2-3
CASSLPGTADTQYF
TGTGCCAGCAGCTTGCCCGGGACCGCAGATACGCAGTATTTT
>once|TRBV7-9|TRBD1|TRBJ1-4
CASSLAQAHRGIEKLFF
TGTGCCAGCAGCTTAGCGCAGGCCCACAGGGGTATTGAAAAACTGTTTTTT